This T cell receptor (beta chain) is drawn from a study of T-cell memory formation after mild COVID-19 (dated by TCRdb to the early 2020s). Looking at the study overall: TCR sequence clusters from the two donors were largely donor specific. The cohort comprised two young, previously healthy adult volunteers, one female and one male. In a couple of donors, T-cell clones that expanded and contracted after mild COVID-19 were tracked by sequencing TCRalpha and TCRbeta repertoires over time.

For sequencing, an Illumina NovaSeq 6000 was employed. TCRalpha and TCRbeta cDNA libraries were constructed by 5'RACE with constant-segment primers, with sample barcodes and unique molecular identifiers being introduced. Trizol reagent was used to extract RNA from every sample. Library amplification was performed in two PCR steps, and a second sample barcode and Illumina TruSeq adapters were introduced in the second step. Sequencing of libraries was performed on an Illumina NovaSeq with 2 x 150 bp paired-end reads. As for the original processing: Demultiplexing of reads and collapsing into UMI-guided consensus sequences were performed with migec v1.2.7. Using mixcr v2.1.11, UMI consensuses were aligned to TRA and TRB V and J templates and then assembled into clonotypes. A clonotype was counted as expanded or contracted only when both edgeR and NoisET called the clonotype significant, with the noise models trained on biological replicates. For edgeR calls, the thresholds were a false discovery rate-adjusted p below 0.01 and a log2 fold-change of 1. As an exploratory analysis of dynamics, PCA with hierarchical clustering was applied to max-normalized trajectories of the 1000 most abundant clonotypes. The CD4 or CD8 phenotype of responding clones was assigned using the separately sequenced CD4+ and CD8+ repertoires. TCRdb trimmed the raw reads at Q25, called clones with MiXCR and kept productive beta chains. Each entry is one CDR3 protein sequence, shown with its most common DNA and genes. In this record, the V and J calls reflect TCRdb's handling and not the investigators' own analysis. For this sample the table gives 120,000 or so distinct CDR3 sequences, of which approximately 5.9% were detected only once. The ten largest account for 2% to 2.5% of the sample.

What the study reported, not specific to this receptor: Clones contracting from day 15 to 85 had balanced CD4/CD8 phenotypes, while a second wave expanding from day 15 to 37 was biased towards CD4+. Contracting CD4+ clones turned up mainly in the CM and EM memory subsets, whereas EMRA was where CD8+ clones were enriched. The study included only two mild cases, and larger cohorts that include severe cases with pre-infection samples were judged to be necessary. The second-wave clones that peaked on day 37 were not confirmed to be SARS-CoV-2 specific. The detection of some responding clones in pre-infection memory suggests that pre-existing cross-reactive memory T cells joined the SARS-CoV-2 response.

To note about this clonotype: Its antigen is unknown. The input lacks base qualities; no much larger clone sits a single base away.

Ficoll-Paque density gradient centrifugation was used to isolate PBMCs. The sequence came from an adult woman who had mild COVID-19 (a few samples of this study predate the infection). The sample titles of this study are shuffled in the database, so cell type and time point are left out; the donor was told from shared clones. Source material: PBMCs or a T cell subset sorted from them (not recorded which).

The nucleotide sequence reads TGTGCCAGCAGCCCCCCCTTAGCGGCTCACACAGATACGCAGTATTTT. This encodes CASSPPLAAHTDTQYF. The chain is encoded by TRBV11-2 joined to TRBJ2-3; TRBD2 might be the D gene, on 6 matching bases. From cysteine to phenylalanine, the CDR3 is 16 amino acids long. Only the CDR3 part of the read is kept: 48 bases, read in frame from the first base. CDR1 and CDR2, per the germline V gene, are SGHAT and FQNNGV. At the junction V is shortened by 5 bases and J by 2 bases, with 17 bases in between.